This TCR beta chain was observed in a study of regulatory T cells in long-lasting Graves disease. Study results and limitations: Persistent disease samples used TRBV28, TRBJ1-2 and TRBJ2-5 preferentially.

Time point noted: newly diagnosed GD, antithyroid drugs for less than 3 months. Researchers made the TCR library from RNA that was extracted from PBMCs. As collected, the peripheral blood samples measured about 10 milliliters each and went into EDTA tubes. Library construction for TCR beta used iRepertoire HTBI primers and Arm-PCR of CDR3 regions. TCRdb re-called the multiplex PCR reads through MiXCR, storing one row per CDR3 protein. The sample lists about 560,000 distinct CDR3 sequences, about 16% occurring once. In its sample, this clonotype was seen a few times. Its antigen is currently unknown. The CDR3 has 15 residues. V was pared by 6 bases and J by 6 bases, with 6 bases of the junction left unmatched. Germline V gene data show CDR1 as DFQATT and CDR2 as SNEGSKA (reference sequence). This same sample was also part of a study on T cells in Graves' hyperthyroidism and ophthalmopathy. That investigation notes: With the HTBI primer set, the TCR CDR3 went through a first round of RT-PCR. Clonotypes that were expanded in thyroid above 0.001 mostly appeared in blood too.

The input for sequencing was peripheral blood mononuclear cells (PBMCs), taken at new diagnosis, from a patient treated with antithyroid drugs. This chain connects TRBV20-1 to TRBJ2-3; TRBD2 aligns across 16 bases. This receptor was obtained from a man in his late teens or twenties with Graves disease. The CDR3 spells CSAGGLAGGADTQYF. CDR3 nucleotides: TGCAGTGCCGGGGGACTAGCGGGAGGGGCCGATACGCAGTATTTT.